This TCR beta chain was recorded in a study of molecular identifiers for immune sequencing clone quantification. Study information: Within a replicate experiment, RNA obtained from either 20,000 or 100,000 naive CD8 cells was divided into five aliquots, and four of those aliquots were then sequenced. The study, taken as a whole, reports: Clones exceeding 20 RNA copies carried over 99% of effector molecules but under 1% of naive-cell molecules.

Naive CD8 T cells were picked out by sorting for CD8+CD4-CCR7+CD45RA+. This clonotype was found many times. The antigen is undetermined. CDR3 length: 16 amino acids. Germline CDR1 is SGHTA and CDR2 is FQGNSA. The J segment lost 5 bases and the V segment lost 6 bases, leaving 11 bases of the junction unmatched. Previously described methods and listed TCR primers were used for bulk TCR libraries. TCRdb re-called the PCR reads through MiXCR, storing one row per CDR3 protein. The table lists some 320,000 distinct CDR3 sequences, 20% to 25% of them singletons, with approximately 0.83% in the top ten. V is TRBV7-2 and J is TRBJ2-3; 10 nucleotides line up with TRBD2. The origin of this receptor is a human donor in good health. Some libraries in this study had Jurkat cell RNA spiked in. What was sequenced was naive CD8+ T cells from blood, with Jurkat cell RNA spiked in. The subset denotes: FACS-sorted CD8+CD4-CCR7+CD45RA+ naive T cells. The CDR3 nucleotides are TGTGCCAGCAGATCAACCAGCGGGAGGGGGCTAGATACGCAGTATTTT. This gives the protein CASRSTSGRGLDTQYF.